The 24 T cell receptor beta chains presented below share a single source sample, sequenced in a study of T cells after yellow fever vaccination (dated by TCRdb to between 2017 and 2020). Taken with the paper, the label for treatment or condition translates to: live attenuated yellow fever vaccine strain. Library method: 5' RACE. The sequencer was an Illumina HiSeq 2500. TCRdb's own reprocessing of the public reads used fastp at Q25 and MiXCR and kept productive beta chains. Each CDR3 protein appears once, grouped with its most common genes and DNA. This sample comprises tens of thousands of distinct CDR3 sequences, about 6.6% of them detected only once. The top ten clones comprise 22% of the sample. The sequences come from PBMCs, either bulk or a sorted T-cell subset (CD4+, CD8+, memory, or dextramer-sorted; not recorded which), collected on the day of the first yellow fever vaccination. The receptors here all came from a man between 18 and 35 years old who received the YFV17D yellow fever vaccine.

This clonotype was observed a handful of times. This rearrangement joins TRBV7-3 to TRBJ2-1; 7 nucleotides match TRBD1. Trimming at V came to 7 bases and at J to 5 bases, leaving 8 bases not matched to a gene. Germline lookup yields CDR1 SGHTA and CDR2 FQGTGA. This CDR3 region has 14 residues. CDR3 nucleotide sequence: TGTGCCAGCAACCACGGGACAGTGGACAATGAGCAGTTCTTC. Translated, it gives CASNHGTVDNEQFF.

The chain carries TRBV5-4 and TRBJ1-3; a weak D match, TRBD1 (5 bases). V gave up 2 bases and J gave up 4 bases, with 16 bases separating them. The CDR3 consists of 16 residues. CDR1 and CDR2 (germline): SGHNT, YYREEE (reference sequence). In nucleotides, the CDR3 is TGTGCCAGCAGCTTTGGAGGGGCAGTACGCGGAAACACCATATATTTT. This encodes CASSFGGAVRGNTIYF.

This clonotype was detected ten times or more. The DNA of the CDR3 is TGTGCCACCCTCGGAGGGGGCGGCGGAGGGGGCTACACCTTC. It codes for CATLGGGGGGGYTF. The chain is built from TRBV7-2 and TRBJ1-2; 7 positions match TRBD1. V trimming: 10 bases; J trimming: 8 bases; junction bases outside the gene matches: 16. CDR3 size: 14 residues. Germline CDR1 reads SGHTA; CDR2 reads FQGNSA.

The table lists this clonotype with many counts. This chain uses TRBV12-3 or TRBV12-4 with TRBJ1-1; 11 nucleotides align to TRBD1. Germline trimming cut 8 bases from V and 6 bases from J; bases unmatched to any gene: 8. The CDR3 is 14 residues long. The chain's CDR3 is CASGQRTGGSEAFF. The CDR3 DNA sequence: TGTGCCAGCGGTCAACGGACAGGGGGCTCTGAAGCTTTCTTT.

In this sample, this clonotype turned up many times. DNA for the CDR3: TGCAGTGCTAGCCAGCCCACAGATACGCAGTATTTT. Protein sequence: CSASQPTDTQYF. V usage is TRBV20-1 and J usage is TRBJ2-3; D is uncertain. Germline CDR1 is DFQATT and CDR2 is SNEGSKA (reference sequence). V lost 3 bases and J 2 bases, leaving 6 bases between the germline ends. The CDR3 loop spans 12 amino acids.

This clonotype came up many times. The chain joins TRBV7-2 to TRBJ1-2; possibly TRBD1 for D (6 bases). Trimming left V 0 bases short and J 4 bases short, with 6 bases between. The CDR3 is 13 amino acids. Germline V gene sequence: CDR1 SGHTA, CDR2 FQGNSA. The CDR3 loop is CASSLAGGYGYTF. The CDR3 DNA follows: TGTGCCAGCAGCTTAGCAGGGGGCTATGGCTACACCTTC.

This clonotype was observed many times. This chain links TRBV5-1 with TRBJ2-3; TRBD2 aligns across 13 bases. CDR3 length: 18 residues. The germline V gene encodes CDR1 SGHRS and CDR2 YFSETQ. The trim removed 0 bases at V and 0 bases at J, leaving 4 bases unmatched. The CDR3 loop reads CASSLAGLAGPSTDTQYF. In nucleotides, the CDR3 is TGCGCCAGCAGCTTGGCGGGACTAGCGGGGCCAAGCACAGATACGCAGTATTTT.

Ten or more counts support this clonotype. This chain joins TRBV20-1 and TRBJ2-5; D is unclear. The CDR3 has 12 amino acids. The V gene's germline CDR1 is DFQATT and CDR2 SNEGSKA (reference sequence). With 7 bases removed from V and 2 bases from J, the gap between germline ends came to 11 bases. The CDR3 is CSGPDGQETQYF. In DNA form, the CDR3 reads TGCAGTGGGCCGGACGGGCAAGAGACCCAGTACTTC.

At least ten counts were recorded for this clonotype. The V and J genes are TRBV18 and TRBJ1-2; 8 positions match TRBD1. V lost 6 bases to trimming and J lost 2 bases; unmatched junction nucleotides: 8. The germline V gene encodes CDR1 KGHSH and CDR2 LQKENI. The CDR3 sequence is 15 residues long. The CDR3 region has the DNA TGTGCCAGCTCGAGGACAGGGCAAGAGAACTATGGCTACACCTTC. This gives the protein CASSRTGQENYGYTF.

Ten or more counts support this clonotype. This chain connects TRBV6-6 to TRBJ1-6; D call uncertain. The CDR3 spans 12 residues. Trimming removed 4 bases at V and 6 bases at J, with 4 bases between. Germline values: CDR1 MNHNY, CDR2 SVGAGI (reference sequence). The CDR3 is CASSWLNSPLHF. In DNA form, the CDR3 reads TGTGCCAGCAGTTGGCTTAATTCACCCCTCCACTTT.

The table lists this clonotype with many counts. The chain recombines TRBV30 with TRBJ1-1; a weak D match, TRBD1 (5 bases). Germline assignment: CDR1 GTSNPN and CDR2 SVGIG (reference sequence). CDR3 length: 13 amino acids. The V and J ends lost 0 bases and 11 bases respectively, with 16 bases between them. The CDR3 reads CAWSVQGSPRAFF. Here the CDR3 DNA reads TGTGCCTGGAGTGTCCAGGGTTCCCCCCGGGCTTTCTTT. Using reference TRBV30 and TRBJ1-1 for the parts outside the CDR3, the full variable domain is SQTIHQWPATLVQPVGSPLSLECTVEGTSNPNLYWYRQAAGRGLQLLFYSVGIGQISSEVPQNLSASRPQDRQFILSSKKLLLSDSGFYLCAWSVQGSPRAFFGQGTRLTVV.

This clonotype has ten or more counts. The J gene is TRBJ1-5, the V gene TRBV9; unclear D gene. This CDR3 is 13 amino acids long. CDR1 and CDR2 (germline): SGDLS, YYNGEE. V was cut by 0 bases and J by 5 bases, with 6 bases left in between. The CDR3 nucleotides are TGTGCCAGCAGCGTAGGGGTGGATCAGCCCCAGCATTTT. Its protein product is CASSVGVDQPQHF. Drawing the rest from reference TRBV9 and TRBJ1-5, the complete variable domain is DSGVTQTPKHLITATGQRVTLRCSPRSGDLSVYWYQQSLDQGLQFLIQYYNGEERAKGNILERFSAQQFPDLHSELNLSSLELGDSALYFCASSVGVDQPQHFGDGTRLSIL.

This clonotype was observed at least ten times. Here the CDR3 reads CASRGAESSYEQYF. In DNA, the CDR3 is TGTGCCAGTAGAGGGGCGGAGAGCTCCTACGAGCAGTACTTC. The chain is built from TRBV19 and TRBJ2-7, with a tentative D call TRBD1 (5 bases). The CDR3 spans 14 residues. Germline lookup yields CDR1 LNHDA and CDR2 SQIVND (reference sequence). The ends were cut back, 6 bases at V and 0 bases at J, with 12 bases in the middle.

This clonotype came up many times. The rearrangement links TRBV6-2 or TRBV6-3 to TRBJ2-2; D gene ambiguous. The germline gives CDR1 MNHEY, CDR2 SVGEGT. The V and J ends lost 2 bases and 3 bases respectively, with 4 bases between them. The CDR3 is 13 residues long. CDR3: CASSYTDTGELFF. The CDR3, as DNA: TGTGCCAGCAGTTACACAGACACCGGGGAGCTGTTTTTT.

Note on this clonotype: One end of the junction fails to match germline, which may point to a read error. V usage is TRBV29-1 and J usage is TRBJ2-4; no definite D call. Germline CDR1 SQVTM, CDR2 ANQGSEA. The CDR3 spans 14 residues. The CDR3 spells CSVGESGTNNIQYF. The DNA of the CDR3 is TGCAGCGTTGGGGAAAGTGGAACCAATAACATTCAGTACTTC.

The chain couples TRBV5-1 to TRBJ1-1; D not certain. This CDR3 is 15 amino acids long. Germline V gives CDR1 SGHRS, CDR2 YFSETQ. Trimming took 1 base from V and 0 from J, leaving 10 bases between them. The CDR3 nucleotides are TGCGCCAGCAGCTTGCCCGGACGGATGAACACTGAAGCTTTCTTT. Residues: CASSLPGRMNTEAFF.

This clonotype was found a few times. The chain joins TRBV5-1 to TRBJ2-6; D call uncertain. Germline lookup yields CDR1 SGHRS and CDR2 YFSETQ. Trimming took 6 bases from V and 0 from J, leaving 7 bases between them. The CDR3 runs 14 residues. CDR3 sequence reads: CASTESSGANVLTF. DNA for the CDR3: TGCGCCAGCACCGAATCCTCTGGGGCCAACGTCCTGACTTTC.

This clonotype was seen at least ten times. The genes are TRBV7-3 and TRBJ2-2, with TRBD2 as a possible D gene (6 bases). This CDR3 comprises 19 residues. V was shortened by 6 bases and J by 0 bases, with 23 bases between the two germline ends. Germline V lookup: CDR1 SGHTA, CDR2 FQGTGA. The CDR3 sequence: CASSSLALGGPANTGELFF. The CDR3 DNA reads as TGTGCCAGCAGTTCCCTCGCTTTGGGGGGACCGGCGAACACCGGGGAGCTGTTTTTT.

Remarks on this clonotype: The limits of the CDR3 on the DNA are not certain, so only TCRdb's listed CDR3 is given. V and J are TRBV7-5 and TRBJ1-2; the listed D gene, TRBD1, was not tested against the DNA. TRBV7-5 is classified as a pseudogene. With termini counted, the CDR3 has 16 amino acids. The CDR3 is CISVPEAEPRQDGYTF.

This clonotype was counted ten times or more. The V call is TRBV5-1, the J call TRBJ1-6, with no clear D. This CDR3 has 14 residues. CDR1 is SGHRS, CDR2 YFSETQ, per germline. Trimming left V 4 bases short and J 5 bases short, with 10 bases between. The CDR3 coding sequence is TGCGCCAGCAGCAAGGACGGAAATAATTCACCCCTCCACTTT. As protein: CASSKDGNNSPLHF. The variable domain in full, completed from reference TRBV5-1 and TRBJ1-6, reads KAGVTQTPRYLIKTRGQQVTLSCSPISGHRSVSWYQQTPGQGLQFLFEYFSETQRNKGNFPGRFSGRQFSNSRSEMNVSTLELGDSALYLCASSKDGNNSPLHFGNGTRLTVT.

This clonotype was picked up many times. CDR3 bases: TGTGCCAGCAGACGAACATCCTCCTACAATGAGCAGTTCTTC. This codes for CASRRTSSYNEQFF. The chain combines TRBV28 with TRBJ2-1; D gene uncertain. In germline, CDR1 is MDHEN, CDR2 SYDVKM. Trimming removed 6 bases from V and 0 bases from J, with 9 bases in between. The CDR3 loop spans 14 amino acids.

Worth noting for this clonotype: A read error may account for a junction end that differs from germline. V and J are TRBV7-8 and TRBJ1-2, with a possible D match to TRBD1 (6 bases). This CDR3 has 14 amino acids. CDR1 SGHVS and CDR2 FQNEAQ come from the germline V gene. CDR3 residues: CASSLGQGLYVYTF. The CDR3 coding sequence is TGTGCCAGCAGCTTAGGGCAGGGGCTTTATGTCTACACCTTC. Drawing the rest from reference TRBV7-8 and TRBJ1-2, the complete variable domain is GAGVSQSPRYKVAKRGQDVALRCDPISGHVSLFWYQQALGQGPEFLTYFQNEAQLDKSGLPSDRFFAERPEGSVSTLKIQRTQQEDSAVYLCASSLGQGLYVYTFGSGTRLTVV.

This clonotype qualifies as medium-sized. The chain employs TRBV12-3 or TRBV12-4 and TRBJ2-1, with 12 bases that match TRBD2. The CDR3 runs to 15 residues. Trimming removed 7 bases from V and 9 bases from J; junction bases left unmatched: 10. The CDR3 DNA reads TGTGCCAGCACCCGGGCTAGCGGGGGGGCCGGTGAGCAGTTCTTC. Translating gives CASTRASGGAGEQFF.

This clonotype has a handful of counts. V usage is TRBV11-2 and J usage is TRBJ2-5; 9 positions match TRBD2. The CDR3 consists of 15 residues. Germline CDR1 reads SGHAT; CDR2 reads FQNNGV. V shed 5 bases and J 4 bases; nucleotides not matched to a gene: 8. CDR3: CASSPGLARRETQYF. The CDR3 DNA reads TGTGCCAGCAGCCCAGGACTAGCGCGGAGAGAGACCCAGTACTTC. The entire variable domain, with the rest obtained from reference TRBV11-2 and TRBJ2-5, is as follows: EAGVAQSPRYKIIEKRQSVAFWCNPISGHATLYWYQQILGQGPKLLIQFQNNGVVDDSQLPKDRFSAERLKGVDSTLKIQPAKLEDSAVYLCASSPGLARRETQYFGPGTRLLVL.